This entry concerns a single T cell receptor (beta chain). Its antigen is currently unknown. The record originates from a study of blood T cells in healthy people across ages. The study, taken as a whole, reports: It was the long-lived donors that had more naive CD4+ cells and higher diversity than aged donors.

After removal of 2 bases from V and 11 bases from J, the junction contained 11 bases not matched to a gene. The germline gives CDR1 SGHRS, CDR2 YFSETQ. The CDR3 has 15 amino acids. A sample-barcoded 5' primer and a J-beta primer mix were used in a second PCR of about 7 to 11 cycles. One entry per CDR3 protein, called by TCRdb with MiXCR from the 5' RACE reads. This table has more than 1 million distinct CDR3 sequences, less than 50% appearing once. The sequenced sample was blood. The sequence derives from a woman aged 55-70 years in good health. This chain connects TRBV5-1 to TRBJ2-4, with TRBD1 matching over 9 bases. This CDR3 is CASSLIRPGQGLQYF. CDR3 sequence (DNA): TGCGCCAGCAGCTTAATTCGGCCGGGACAGGGACTTCAGTACTTC. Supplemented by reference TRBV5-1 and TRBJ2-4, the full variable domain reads KAGVTQTPRYLIKTRGQQVTLSCSPISGHRSVSWYQQTPGQGLQFLFEYFSETQRNKGNFPGRFSGRQFSNSRSEMNVSTLELGDSALYLCASSLIRPGQGLQYFGAGTRLSVL.